These 4 T cell receptor beta chains were sequenced from one sample in a study of blood T cell repertoires in COVID-19. The assay was immunoSEQ multiplex PCR, and TCRdb's table has in-frame clones only and misses some. The repertoire holds over 200,000 clones, with about 87% as singletons. Material: peripheral blood. The origin of the receptors is a man aged 25-45 years with COVID-19, enrolled during active disease.

The J gene is TRBJ2-1, the V gene TRBV24-1; D unclear. The CDR3 extends over 13 amino acids. Germline CDR1 is KGHDR and CDR2 is SFDVKD. The V gene lost 7 bases and the J gene lost 7 bases, with 13 bases spanning the gap. The CDR3 bases are TGTGCCACCAGGGGCCTCAGAACAAATGAGCAGTTCTTC. Translating gives CATRGLRTNEQFF.

The rearrangement uses TRBV30 and TRBJ2-7, with 8 bases fitting TRBD1. The CDR3 length is 11 residues. Trimming at V came to 1 base and at J to 11 bases, leaving 4 bases not matched to a gene. CDR1 and CDR2 (germline): GTSNPN, SVGIG (reference sequence). The CDR3 DNA reads TGTGCCTGGAGTGAGTCACAGGGGGAGTACTTC. It translates to CAWSESQGEYF.

The V and J genes are TRBV19 and TRBJ1-2; D unresolved. Looked up from germline, CDR1 is LNHDA and CDR2 is SQIVND (reference sequence). V was clipped by 1 base and J by 3 bases, with 9 bases between them. The CDR3 is 14 residues long. CDR3 bases: TGTGCCAGTAGTATAGGAGGTTCTGACTATGGCTACACCTTC. Protein product: CASSIGGSDYGYTF.

CDR3 coding DNA: TGTGCCAGCAGCGTAGATTATAGAAACACCATATATTTT. Translating gives CASSVDYRNTIYF. The chain joins TRBV9 to TRBJ1-3, with no clear D. CDR1 SGDLS and CDR2 YYNGEE come from the germline V gene. V lost 0 bases, J lost 5 bases, and 6 bases lay in between. The CDR3 sequence is 13 residues long. The full variable domain, rest sourced from reference TRBV9 and TRBJ1-3, is DSGVTQTPKHLITATGQRVTLRCSPRSGDLSVYWYQQSLDQGLQFLIQYYNGEERAKGNILERFSAQQFPDLHSELNLSSLELGDSALYFCASSVDYRNTIYFGEGSWLTVV.